The 10 T cell receptor beta chains listed next were all sequenced from one sample in a study of regulatory dendritic cells for organ transplantation. Sequencing used immunoSEQ multiplex PCR; TCRdb keeps in-frame clones, though not all of them. The data show fewer than 25,000 clones, with 80% to 90% seen just once and just under 0.7% held by the top ten. Allogeneic regulatory or mature dendritic cells were co-cultured for 5 days with CFSE-labeled sorted T cells at 1:10. No antigen has been assigned to these receptors. The sequenced sample was naive CD4+ T cells from blood cultured with regulatory dendritic cells. Documented subset: CD45RA+ naive T cells. The receptors were gathered from a human donor in good health.

There are a few counts of this clone. The J gene is TRBJ2-7, the V gene TRBV7-3; 8 bases match TRBD1. The CDR3 is made up of 14 amino acids. V lost 5 bases, J lost 2 bases, and 5 bases stayed unmatched. Germline CDR1 SGHTA, CDR2 FQGTGA. CDR3 sequence reads: CASSADRGAYEQYF. The CDR3 nucleotides are TGTGCCAGCAGCGCTGACAGGGGAGCCTACGAGCAGTACTTC.

The chain is built from TRBV18 and TRBJ2-2, with D possibly matching TRBD2 (6 bases). This CDR3 is 16 amino acids long. Trimming cost V 5 bases and J 5 bases, with 18 bases left between them. Germline lookup yields CDR1 KGHSH and CDR2 LQKENI. CDR3 in DNA: TGTGCCAGCTCAGAGGGACTCCTGAGTGGAACCGGGGAGCTGTTTTTT. Its protein is CASSEGLLSGTGELFF.

The V call is TRBV30, the J call TRBJ1-5, with D perhaps TRBD1 (5 bases). This CDR3 comprises 13 residues. CDR1 is GTSNPN and CDR2 is SVGIG in the germline V gene (reference sequence). The ends were cut back, 2 bases at V and 7 bases at J, with 12 bases in the middle. In nucleotides, the CDR3 is TGTGCCTGGAGTTCTGGCGGGGACCAGCCCCAGCATTTT. Protein: CAWSSGGDQPQHF. Full variable domain (rest looked up from reference TRBV30 and TRBJ1-5): SQTIHQWPATLVQPVGSPLSLECTVEGTSNPNLYWYRQAAGRGLQLLFYSVGIGQISSEVPQNLSASRPQDRQFILSSKKLLLSDSGFYLCAWSSGGDQPQHFGDGTRLSIL.

The chain combines TRBV28 with TRBJ2-7; 7 bases line up with TRBD1. Looked up from germline, CDR1 is MDHEN and CDR2 is SYDVKM. The CDR3 is made up of 15 amino acids. J was trimmed by 0 bases and V by 5 bases; bases with no gene match: 7. For the CDR3, the DNA is TGTGCCAGCAGTGGGGCCTGGGACAGCTCCTACGAGCAGTACTTC. Protein product: CASSGAWDSSYEQYF.

The chain couples TRBV4-3 to TRBJ1-1; no firm D call. CDR3 size: 14 residues. V was trimmed by 5 bases and J by 0 bases, leaving 10 bases between them. Germline values: CDR1 LGHNA, CDR2 YSLEER. CDR3 coding DNA: TGCGCCAGCAGCGCCCGGCTAATGAACACTGAAGCTTTCTTT. It translates to CASSARLMNTEAFF.

This clone was seen only a few times. The chain couples TRBV9 to TRBJ1-2; D is unclear. The CDR3 loop spans 12 amino acids. V lost 3 bases and J lost 4, with 7 bases in between. The germline V gene has CDR1 SGDLS and CDR2 YYNGEE. The CDR3: CASSGTVYGYTF. As DNA, the CDR3 is TGTGCCAGCAGCGGGACGGTCTATGGCTACACCTTC.

This clone was seen more than once but under ten times. The chain is built from TRBV27 and TRBJ2-5; TRBD1 aligns across 9 bases. The germline V gene has CDR1 MNHEY and CDR2 SMNVEV (reference sequence). Losses at the gene ends were 6 bases for V and 3 bases for J; bases not matched to a gene: 5. The CDR3 runs to 14 residues. CDR3 in DNA: TGTGCCAGCAGGAGAAGGACAGGGGAAGAGACCCAGTACTTC. The encoded protein is CASRRRTGEETQYF.

This clone was seen only once. The gene calls are TRBV18 and TRBJ2-7; perhaps D is TRBD1 or TRBD2 (5 bases each). With 5 bases removed from V and 2 bases from J, the gap between germline ends came to 13 bases. From germline, CDR1 is KGHSH and CDR2 LQKENI. The CDR3 contains 14 residues. The DNA for the CDR3 is TGTGCCAGCTCAACCGGGACGGGGCCCTACGAGCAGTACTTC. This encodes CASSTGTGPYEQYF.

This clone was counted a single time. This chain connects TRBV30 to TRBJ1-1; D possibly corresponds to TRBD1 (6 bases). V gave up 1 base and J gave up 4 bases, with 22 bases separating them. Germline V CDR1 and CDR2: GTSNPN, SVGIG (reference sequence). The CDR3 has 17 residues. The CDR3 region has the DNA TGTGCCTGGAGTGCGGCTTACAGGGTCCCCTCTCTCACTGAAGCTTTCTTT. Its protein product is CAWSAAYRVPSLTEAFF.

This clone was found once. The rearrangement joins TRBV7-9 to TRBJ2-1, with 10 bases that match TRBD2. This CDR3 is 15 amino acids long. Losses at the gene ends were 3 bases for V and 7 bases for J; bases not matched to a gene: 6. Germline V gives CDR1 SEHNR, CDR2 FQNEAQ (reference sequence). In nucleotides, the CDR3 is TGTGCCAGCAGCTTCAGCGGGGGGGCCAATAATGAGCAGTTCTTC. As protein: CASSFSGGANNEQFF.